The clone carrying this T cell receptor beta chain came up a few times. Its antigen is currently unknown. Germline CDR1 is SNHLY and CDR2 is FYNNEI. This CDR3 has 17 residues. The V gene lost 3 bases and the J gene lost 6 bases, with 18 bases spanning the gap. The data belong to a study of identical twins. Study outcomes and limitations: Abundant beta clonotypes from cord blood bore fewer insertions; memory repertoires lacked this pattern.

Carrying unique molecular identifiers, the cDNA also gained a universal primer site through template switching. TCRdb called the 5' RACE reads again in MiXCR, with one record for every CDR3 protein. The sample records more than 200,000 distinct CDR3 sequences, roughly a tenth being singletons. The sequenced sample consisted of memory (CD45RO+) T cells sorted from blood. V gene TRBV2 combines with J gene TRBJ2-6; a possible D gene is TRBD1 (5 bases). This clonotype was obtained from a woman younger than 30 in good health. The DNA for the CDR3 is TGTGCCAGCAGTGAGGGGCTTTTGGGCACTGCGGCCAACGTCCTGACTTTC. It codes for CASSEGLLGTAANVLTF.